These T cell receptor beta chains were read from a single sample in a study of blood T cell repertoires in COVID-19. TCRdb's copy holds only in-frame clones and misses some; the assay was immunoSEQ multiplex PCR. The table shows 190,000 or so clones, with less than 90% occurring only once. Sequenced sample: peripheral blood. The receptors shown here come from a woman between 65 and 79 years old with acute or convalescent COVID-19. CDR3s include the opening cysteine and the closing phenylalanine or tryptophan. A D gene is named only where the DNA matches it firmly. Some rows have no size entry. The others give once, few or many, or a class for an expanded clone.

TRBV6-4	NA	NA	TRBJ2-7	CASLGLGNEQYF	TGTGCCAGCTTGGGACTTGGGAACGAGCAGTACTTC
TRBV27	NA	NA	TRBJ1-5	CASKEGQLNQPQHF	TGTGCCAGCAAGGAGGGGCAGCTCAATCAGCCCCAGCATTTT
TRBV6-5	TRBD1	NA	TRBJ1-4	CASSYSGTGFEKLFF	TGTGCCAGCAGTTACTCCGGGACAGGGTTTGAAAAACTGTTTTTT
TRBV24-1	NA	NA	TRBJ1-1	CATSDGQRPEAFF	TGTGCCACCAGTGATGGACAGCGCCCTGAAGCTTTCTTT
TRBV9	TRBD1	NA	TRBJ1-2	CASSAQFGTGNVYGYTF	TGTGCCAGCAGCGCCCAGTTTGGGACAGGGAATGTCTATGGCTACACCTTC
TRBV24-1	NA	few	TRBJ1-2	CATSERGGTNYGYTF	TGTGCCACCAGTGAAAGGGGGGGGACGAACTATGGCTACACCTTC
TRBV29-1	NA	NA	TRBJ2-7	CSVGGRGSYEQYF	TGCAGCGTGGGGGGTAGAGGGTCCTACGAGCAGTACTTC
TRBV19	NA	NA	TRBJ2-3	CASSVGLADTQYF	TGTGCCAGTAGCGTGGGACTCGCAGATACGCAGTATTTT
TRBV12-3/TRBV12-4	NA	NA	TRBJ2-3	CASSSPTDTQYF	TGTGCCAGCAGTTCCCCTACAGATACGCAGTATTTT
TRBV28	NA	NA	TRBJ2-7	CATISPGGEQYF	TGTGCCACGATCAGTCCAGGAGGGGAGCAGTACTTC
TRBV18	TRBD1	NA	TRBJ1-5	CASSSDRGQPQHF	TGTGCCAGCTCTTCGGACAGGGGACAGCCCCAGCATTTT
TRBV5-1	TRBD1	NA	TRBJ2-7	CASRTSGTGYYEQYF	TGCGCCAGCAGGACGTCCGGGACAGGGTACTACGAGCAGTACTTC
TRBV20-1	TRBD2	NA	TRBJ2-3	CSASAGGRADTQYF	TGCAGTGCTAGTGCGGGAGGGAGGGCAGATACGCAGTATTTT
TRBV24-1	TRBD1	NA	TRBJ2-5	CATSGDSKYQETQYF	TGTGCCACCAGTGGGGACAGCAAATACCAAGAGACCCAGTACTTC
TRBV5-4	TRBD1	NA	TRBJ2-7	CASSLAGTGVFEQYF	TGTGCCAGCAGCTTAGCCGGGACAGGGGTTTTCGAGCAGTACTTC
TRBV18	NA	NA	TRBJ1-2	CASSPPLLYGYTF	TGTGCCAGCTCACCACCCCTCCTCTATGGCTACACCTTC
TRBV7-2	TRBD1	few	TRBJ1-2	CASSLGGTGIYGYTF	TGTGCCAGCAGCTTAGGCGGGACAGGGATCTATGGCTACACCTTC
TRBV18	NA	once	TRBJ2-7	CASSPLTRLLDEQYF	TGTGCCAGCTCACCACTTACACGTCTCCTAGACGAGCAGTACTTC
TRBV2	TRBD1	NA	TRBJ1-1	CASSREGAGNTEAFF	TGTGCCAGCAGTCGGGAGGGGGCAGGGAACACTGAAGCTTTCTTT
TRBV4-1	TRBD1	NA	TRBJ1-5	CASSQPGQRSNQPQHF	TGCGCCAGCAGCCAGCCGGGACAGAGAAGCAATCAGCCCCAGCATTTT
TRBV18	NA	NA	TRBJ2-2	CASSPFLSVTGELFF	TGTGCCAGCTCACCATTCCTGAGTGTTACCGGGGAGCTGTTTTTT
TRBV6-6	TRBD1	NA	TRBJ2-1	CASRDRDRVDNEQFF	TGTGCCAGCAGAGACCGGGACAGGGTTGACAATGAGCAGTTCTTC
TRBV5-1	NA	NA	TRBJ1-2	CASSLTPRDYGYTF	TGCGCCAGCAGCTTGACCCCCAGGGACTATGGCTACACCTTC
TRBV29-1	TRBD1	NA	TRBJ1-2	CSALTGPYGYTF	TGCAGCGCATTGACAGGGCCCTATGGCTACACCTTC
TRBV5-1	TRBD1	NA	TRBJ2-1	CASRRAQGAYNEQFF	TGCGCCAGCAGGAGGGCGCAGGGGGCTTACAATGAGCAGTTCTTC
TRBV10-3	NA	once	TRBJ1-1	CAISERQSEAFF	TGTGCCATCAGTGAGAGACAGTCCGAAGCTTTCTTT
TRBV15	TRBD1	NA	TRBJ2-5	CATSRDSVRSRGLQETQYF	TGTGCCACCAGCAGAGATTCGGTCCGCAGTAGGGGGCTCCAAGAGACCCAGTACTTC
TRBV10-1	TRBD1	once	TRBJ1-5	CASEDRELCNQPQHF	TGCGCCAGCGAGGACAGGGAGTTATGCAATCAGCCCCAGCATTTT
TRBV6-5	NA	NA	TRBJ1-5	CASSYYQGSQPQHF	TGTGCCAGCAGTTATTATCAGGGAAGTCAGCCCCAGCATTTT
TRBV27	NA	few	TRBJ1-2	CASSLRGTNYGYTF	TGTGCCAGCAGTTTGCGGGGGACTAACTATGGCTACACCTTC
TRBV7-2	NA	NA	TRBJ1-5	CASSLNSYSNQPQHF	TGTGCCAGCAGCTTAAACAGTTATAGCAATCAGCCCCAGCATTTT
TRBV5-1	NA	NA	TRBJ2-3	CASRLAGGRTDTQYF	TGCGCCAGCCGCTTAGCCGGGGGACGCACAGATACGCAGTATTTT
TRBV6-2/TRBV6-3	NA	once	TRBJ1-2	CASSYRGSHGYTF	TGTGCCAGCAGTTACCGGGGAAGTCATGGCTACACCTTC
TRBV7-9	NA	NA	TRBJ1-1	CASSARGNIDTEAFF	TGTGCCAGCAGCGCCAGGGGAAATATTGACACTGAAGCTTTCTTT
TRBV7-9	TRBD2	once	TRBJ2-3	CASSSGRGTDTQYF	TGTGCCAGCAGTAGCGGGAGAGGCACAGATACGCAGTATTTT
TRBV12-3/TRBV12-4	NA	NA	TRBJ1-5	CASSLHENQPQHF	TGTGCCAGCAGTTTACACGAGAATCAGCCCCAGCATTTT
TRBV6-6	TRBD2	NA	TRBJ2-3	CASKLSGRGDTQYF	TGTGCCAGCAAACTTAGCGGGAGGGGGGATACGCAGTATTTT
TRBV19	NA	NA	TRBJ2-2	CASSITGPNTGELFF	TGTGCCAGTAGTATTACAGGGCCGAACACCGGGGAGCTGTTTTTT
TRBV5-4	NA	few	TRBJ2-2	CASSPTGPGELFF	TGTGCCAGCAGCCCAACGGGTCCCGGGGAGCTGTTTTTT
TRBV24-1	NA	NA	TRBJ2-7	CATSDTGTPVAEQYF	TGTGCCACCAGTGATACCGGGACACCCGTCGCCGAGCAGTACTTC